This passage covers 14 T cell receptor beta chains from one sample sequenced in a study of cytomegalovirus exposure and HLA in healthy donors. Primers: 60 Vbeta forward and 13 Jbeta reverse. Assay: immunoSEQ multiplex PCR; the TCRdb copy retains only in-frame clones and omits some. The sample records 110,000 to 150,000 clones, about 79% being singletons. The source material was PBMCs. These receptors came from a man aged 40-50 years in good health and CMV-seropositive.

The CDR3 DNA sequence: TGTGCCTGCTTCCCAGCCTCAGGAGCCAAAAACATTCAGTACTTC. It specifies CACFPASGAKNIQYF. This chain joins TRBV27 and TRBJ2-4; D is unresolved. The CDR3 is 15 amino acids. The germline CDR1 and CDR2 sequences are MNHEY and SMNVEV (reference sequence). V lost 11 bases, J lost 0 bases, and 17 bases lay in between.

This CDR3 is CASSLGGTWDEQFF. CDR3 DNA: TGTGCCAGCAGCTTAGGAGGGACTTGGGATGAGCAGTTCTTC. The V gene is TRBV7-7, the J gene TRBJ2-1, with D possibly TRBD2 on 6 matching bases. CDR1 is SSHAT, CDR2 FNYEAQ, per germline (reference sequence). V was pared by 1 base and J by 8 bases, with 12 bases between. CDR3 length: 14 amino acids. The full variable domain, its missing parts supplied by reference TRBV7-7 and TRBJ2-1, is GAGVSQSPRYKVTKRGQDVTLRCDPISSHATLYWYQQALGQGPEFLTYFNYEAQPDKSGLPSDRFSAERPEGSISTLTIQRTEQRDSAMYRCASSLGGTWDEQFFGPGTRLTVL.

The chain carries TRBV7-9 and TRBJ1-1; a possible D gene is TRBD1 (5 bases). This CDR3 has 14 residues. Germline CDR1 reads SEHNR; CDR2 reads FQNEAQ (reference sequence). V was trimmed by 3 bases and J by 0 bases, leaving 8 bases between them. CDR3: CASSFDSLNTEAFF. In DNA, the CDR3 is TGTGCCAGCAGCTTTGACAGTCTGAACACTGAAGCTTTCTTT.

The chain has TRBV7-9 and TRBJ1-3; no definite D call. The CDR3 sequence is 13 residues long. Germline CDR1 is SEHNR and CDR2 is FQNEAQ (reference sequence). V lost 2 bases and J lost 0, with 2 bases in between. Here the CDR3 reads CASSLYSGNTIYF. Here the CDR3 DNA reads TGTGCCAGCAGCTTATACTCTGGAAACACCATATATTTT.

This chain links TRBV4-1 with TRBJ1-3; weak D call: TRBD1 (6 bases). CDR3 length: 17 amino acids. Trimming took off 1 base at V and 0 bases at J, with 13 bases between the two ends. CDR1 MGHRA and CDR2 YSYEKL come from the germline V gene. Here the CDR3 reads CASSQGIGQNSGNTIYF. CDR3 bases: TGCGCCAGCAGCCAAGGCATCGGACAGAACTCTGGAAACACCATATATTTT.

The chain joins TRBV7-3 to TRBJ2-1, with TRBD2 matching over 10 bases. The CDR3 sequence is 15 residues long. From germline, CDR1 is SGHTA and CDR2 FQGTGA. The junction had 5 bases not matched to a gene; V was cut back by 5 bases and J by 4 bases. Here the CDR3 DNA reads TGTGCCAGCAGCCCAGCACTAGCGGGGTACAATGAGCAGTTCTTC. As protein: CASSPALAGYNEQFF.

This clone was observed once. The chain recombines TRBV7-2 with TRBJ1-2, with 12 bases lining up with TRBD1. V lost 7 bases, J lost 8 bases, and 14 bases stayed unmatched. In germline, CDR1 is SGHTA, CDR2 FQGNSA. The CDR3 spans 16 residues. The CDR3, as DNA: TGTGCCAGCACCTTCCTGGGACAGGGGGCATTTGAAGGCTACACCTTC. It translates to CASTFLGQGAFEGYTF.

The V and J genes are TRBV5-1 and TRBJ1-5; weak D call: TRBD1 (5 bases). The germline V gene encodes CDR1 SGHRS and CDR2 YFSETQ. V shed 4 bases and J shed 3 bases, with 14 bases lying between them. This CDR3 has 15 residues. In nucleotides, the CDR3 is TGCGCCAGCAGCCCCCTTGCAGGGAACAATCAGCCCCAGCATTTT. This gives the protein CASSPLAGNNQPQHF.

The V call is TRBV6-1, the J call TRBJ2-1, with 8 bases aligning to TRBD2. Losses at the gene ends were 5 bases for V and 4 bases for J; bases not matched to a gene: 7. The germline gives CDR1 MNHNS, CDR2 SASEGT. The CDR3 runs 15 residues. CDR3 protein: CASSLTSGVYNEQFF. CDR3 sequence (DNA): TGTGCCAGCAGTCTTACTAGCGGAGTTTACAATGAGCAGTTCTTC.

The V gene is TRBV15, the J gene TRBJ2-6, with unresolved D. The CDR3 covers 13 residues. CDR1 LNHNV and CDR2 YYDKDF come from the germline V gene (reference sequence). Trimming took off 6 bases at V and 2 bases at J, with 5 bases between the two ends. CDR3 in amino acids: CATRLAGANVLTF. The CDR3 region has the DNA TGTGCCACCAGACTGGCTGGGGCCAACGTCCTGACTTTC.

V gene TRBV6-6 combines with J gene TRBJ2-7; D not certain. The CDR3 is made up of 14 amino acids. Germline V gene sequence: CDR1 MNHNY, CDR2 SVGAGI (reference sequence). Trimming cost V 0 bases and J 0 bases, with 6 bases left between them. The CDR3 loop reads CASSYSLFSYEQYF. The DNA for the CDR3 is TGTGCCAGCAGTTACTCCTTATTCTCCTACGAGCAGTACTTC.

This clone came up a few times. V usage is TRBV5-6 and J usage is TRBJ2-3; D is undetermined. V was clipped by 3 bases and J by 0 bases, with 5 bases between them. The germline gives CDR1 SGHDT, CDR2 YYEEEE. The CDR3 extends over 13 amino acids. This CDR3 reads CASSSTSTDTQYF. For the CDR3, the DNA is TGTGCCAGCAGCTCCACAAGCACAGATACGCAGTATTTT.

The rearrangement joins TRBV6-1 to TRBJ1-6; D uncertain. The CDR3 contains 14 residues. V shed 6 bases and J shed 4 bases, with 10 bases lying between them. Looked up from germline, CDR1 is MNHNS and CDR2 is SASEGT. The CDR3 sequence is CASRGGVYNSPLHF. The CDR3 DNA reads as TGTGCCAGCAGGGGAGGCGTGTATAATTCACCCCTCCACTTT.

The chain carries TRBV6-6 and TRBJ1-1; D not certain. Germline values: CDR1 MNHNY, CDR2 SVGAGI (reference sequence). The V and J ends lost 6 bases and 3 bases respectively, with 2 bases between them. The CDR3 extends over 10 amino acids. The CDR3 bases are TGTGCCAGCAGCTACACTGAAGCTTTCTTT. This translates into CASSYTEAFF.